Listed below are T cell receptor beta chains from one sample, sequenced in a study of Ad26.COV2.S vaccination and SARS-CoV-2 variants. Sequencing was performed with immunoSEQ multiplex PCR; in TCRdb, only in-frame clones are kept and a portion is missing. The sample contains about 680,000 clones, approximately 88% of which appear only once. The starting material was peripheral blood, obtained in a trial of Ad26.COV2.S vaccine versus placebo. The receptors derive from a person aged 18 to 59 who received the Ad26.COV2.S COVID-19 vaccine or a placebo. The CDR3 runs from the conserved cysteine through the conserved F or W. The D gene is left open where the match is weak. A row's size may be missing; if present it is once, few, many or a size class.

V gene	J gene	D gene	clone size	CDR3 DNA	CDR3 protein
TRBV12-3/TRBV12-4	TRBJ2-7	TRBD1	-	TGTGCCAGCAGTTTAGAGGCTGGGACAGGGAAACACTTC	CASSLEAGTGKHF
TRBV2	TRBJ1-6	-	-	TGTGCCAGCAGTGCCAGGACGGGAGGTTCACCCCTCCACTTT	CASSARTGGSPLHF
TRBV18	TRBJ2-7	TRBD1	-	TGTGCCAGCTCACCAGCCGGGACAGGGTCCTACGAGCAGTACTTC	CASSPAGTGSYEQYF
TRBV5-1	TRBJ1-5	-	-	TGCGCCAGCAGCACCGGGACGCCCAATCAGCCCCAGCATTTT	CASSTGTPNQPQHF
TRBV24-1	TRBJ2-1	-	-	TGTGCCACCAGTGGATATAGCGACGAGCAGTTCTTC	CATSGYSDEQFF
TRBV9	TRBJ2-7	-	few	TGTAACCGGCGGGGATCCTACGAGCAGTACTTC	CNRRGSYEQYF
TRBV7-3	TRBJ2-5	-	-	TGTGCCAGCAGCTTAACAGGTGATGAGACCCAGTACTTC	CASSLTGDETQYF
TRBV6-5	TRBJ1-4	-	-	TGTGCCAGCAGTCCCGGCGCTCGGGGGAATGAAAAACTGTTTTTT	CASSPGARGNEKLFF
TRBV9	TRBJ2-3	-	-	TGTGCCAGCAGCGTGTACAGCGTAGGCACAGATACGCAGTATTTT	CASSVYSVGTDTQYF
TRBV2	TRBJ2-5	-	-	TGTGCCAGCAGTGTGGGGGGAGAGACCCAGTACTTC	CASSVGGETQYF
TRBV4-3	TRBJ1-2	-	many	TGCGCCAGCAGCCAAGAGGGGGGGATCTATGGCTACACCTTC	CASSQEGGIYGYTF
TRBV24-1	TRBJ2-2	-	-	TGTGCCACCAGTGATTTGCAACCGACCGGGGAGCTGTTTTTT	CATSDLQPTGELFF
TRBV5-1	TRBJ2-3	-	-	TGCGCCAGCAGCCGGTCGGGGGGGACAGCAGATACGCAGTATTTT	CASSRSGGTADTQYF
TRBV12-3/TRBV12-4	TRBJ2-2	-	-	TGTGCCAGCAGCAGAATCGGCACCGGGGAGCTGTTTTTT	CASSRIGTGELFF
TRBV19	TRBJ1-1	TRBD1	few	TGTGCCAGTAGTTCAGGGGGGTACACTGAAGCTTTCTTT	CASSSGGYTEAFF
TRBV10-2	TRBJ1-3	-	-	TGCGCCAGCAGAGACCCGGGATCTGGAAACACCATATATTTT	CASRDPGSGNTIYF
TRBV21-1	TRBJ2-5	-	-	TGTGCCAGCAGCAAAGATCCAGGGAGGAAAGAGACCCAGTACTTC	CASSKDPGRKETQYF
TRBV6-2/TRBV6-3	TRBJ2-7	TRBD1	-	TGTGCCAGCAGTTACTCATCGGGACAGATCTACGAGCAGTACTTC	CASSYSSGQIYEQYF
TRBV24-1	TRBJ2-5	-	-	TGTGCCACCAGTGTTAGGGGACCTAACCGGGAGACCCAGTACTTC	CATSVRGPNRETQYF
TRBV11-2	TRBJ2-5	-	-	TGTGCCAGCAGCTCTCGACCCCGAGAGACCCAGTACTTC	CASSSRPRETQYF
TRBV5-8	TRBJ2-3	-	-	TGTGCCAGCAGCTTGTTAGCGGCAGATACGCAGTATTTT	CASSLLAADTQYF
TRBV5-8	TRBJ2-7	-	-	TGTGCCAGCAGCTTGGTCCCTAACTACGAGCAGTACTTC	CASSLVPNYEQYF
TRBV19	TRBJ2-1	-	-	TGTGCCAGTAGATCTGGGGTTGACTACAATGAGCAGTTCTTC	CASRSGVDYNEQFF
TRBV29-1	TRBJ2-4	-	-	TGCAGCGTTGGGGGGGGACAGTTACCAAACATTCAGTACTTC	CSVGGGQLPNIQYF
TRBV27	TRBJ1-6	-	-	TGTGCCAGCTTTCCGACGCGCCCAGGCAATAATTCACCCCTCCACTTT	CASFPTRPGNNSPLHF
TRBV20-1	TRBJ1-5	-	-	TGCAGTGCTAGTTTACAGAGGAATCAGCCCCAGCATTTT	CSASLQRNQPQHF
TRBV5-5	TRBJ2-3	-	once	TGTGCCAGCAGCTTGATTCCGGGGAGCACAGATACGCAGTATTTT	CASSLIPGSTDTQYF
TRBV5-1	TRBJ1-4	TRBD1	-	TGCGCCAGCAGCAGACAGGGGGCCACTAATGAAAAACTGTTTTTT	CASSRQGATNEKLFF
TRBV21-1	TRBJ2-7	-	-	TGTGCCAGCAGCAGGTCAGGGGGCTATAGCTCCTACGAGCAGTACTTC	CASSRSGGYSSYEQYF
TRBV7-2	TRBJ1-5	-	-	TGTGCCAGCAGTCTCTGGGGGAATCAGCCCCAGCATTTT	CASSLWGNQPQHF
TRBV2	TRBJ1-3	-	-	TGTGCCAGCAGCGTGACCGGCGCCATATATTTT	CASSVTGAIYF
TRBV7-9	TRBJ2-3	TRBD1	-	TGTGCCAGCAGCCGGGACAGTAGCACAGATACGCAGTATTTT	CASSRDSSTDTQYF
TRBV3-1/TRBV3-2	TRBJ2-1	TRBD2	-	TGTGCCAGCAGACTAGCGGGAGGGGACAATGAGCAGTTCTTC	CASRLAGGDNEQFF
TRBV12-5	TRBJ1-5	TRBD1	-	TGTGCTAGTGGAGAGGGGGCCCCGCGTCAGCCCCAGCATTTT	CASGEGAPRQPQHF
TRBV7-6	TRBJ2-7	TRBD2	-	TGTGCCAGCAGCTTAGGAATAGCGGGAGTCTACGAGCAGTACTTC	CASSLGIAGVYEQYF
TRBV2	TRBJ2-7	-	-	TGTGCCAGCAGTGTGGGTAGCGCCTACGAGCAGTACTTC	CASSVGSAYEQYF
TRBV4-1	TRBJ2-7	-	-	TGCGCCAGCAGCCAAGACACAGCCGAGCAGTACTTC	CASSQDTAEQYF
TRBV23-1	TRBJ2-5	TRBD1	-	TGCGCCAGCAGTCCACCTCCGGGACAGGGGCCAGAGACCCAGTACTTC	CASSPPPGQGPETQYF
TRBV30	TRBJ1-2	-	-	TGTGCCTGGAGGGCTGGGGAAATCGGCAACTATGGCTACACCTTC	CAWRAGEIGNYGYTF
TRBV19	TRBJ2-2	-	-	TGTGCCAGTAGGCCTTCTTTGGTAGATCGGACCGGGGAGCTGTTTTTT	CASRPSLVDRTGELFF
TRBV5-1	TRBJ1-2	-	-	TGCGCCAGCAGCGACAGTTTCTATGGCTACACCTTC	CASSDSFYGYTF
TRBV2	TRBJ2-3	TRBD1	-	TGTGCCAGCAGCGGGACAGGGGGCACAGATACGCAGTATTTT	CASSGTGGTDTQYF
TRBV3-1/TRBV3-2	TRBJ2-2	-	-	TGTGCCAGCAGCCAGAAACTAGTTCAGACCGGGGAGCTGTTTTTT	CASSQKLVQTGELFF
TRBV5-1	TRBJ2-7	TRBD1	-	TGCGCCAGCAGCCCGGGACAGGGGCGATCCTACGAGCAGTACTTC	CASSPGQGRSYEQYF
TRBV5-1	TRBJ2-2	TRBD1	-	TGCGCCAGCAGAGAGGACAGGGAGTCGACCGGGGAGCTGTTTTTT	CASREDRESTGELFF
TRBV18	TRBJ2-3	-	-	TGTGCCAGCTCACCACTCAGAGAAGATACGCAGTATTTT	CASSPLREDTQYF
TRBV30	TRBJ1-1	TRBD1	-	TGTGCCTGGAGTCCAACAGGGGTGAACACTGAAGCTTTCTTT	CAWSPTGVNTEAFF
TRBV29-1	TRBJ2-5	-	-	TGCAGCGTCGCGGGGGCGGGAGAGACCCAGTACTTC	CSVAGAGETQYF
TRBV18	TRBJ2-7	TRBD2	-	TGTGCCAGCTCACCATCAGCGGGGGCCCTCTACGAGCAGTACTTC	CASSPSAGALYEQYF
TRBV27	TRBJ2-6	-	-	TGTGCCAGCAGTACCCTCGGCAGGCCTGGGGCCAACGTCCTGACTTTC	CASSTLGRPGANVLTF